The clone carrying this T cell receptor beta chain showed up just once. The CDR3 loop spans 14 amino acids. Per germline, CDR1 WNHNN and CDR2 SYGVQD (reference sequence). The germline V and J ends were trimmed by 8 bases and 4 bases, with 14 bases remaining between them. These data are taken from a study of OX40 agonist ivuxolimab in advanced cancers. Measured with immunoSEQ multiplex PCR; TCRdb has only the in-frame clones, and not every one. The data show roughly 58,000 clones, around nine tenths seen once. The V and J genes are TRBV10-1 and TRBJ2-2, with D hard to call. This sequence was found in an adult with an advanced solid tumor such as melanoma, head and neck, liver or kidney cancer. The sample here was CD4+ or CD8+ T cells sorted from blood, taken in a trial of the OX40 agonist ivuxolimab. The CDR3 protein is CASSRAPGTGELFF. In DNA form, the CDR3 reads TGCGCCAGCTCCCGGGCCCCGGGCACCGGGGAGCTGTTTTTT.